This T cell receptor (beta chain) stems from a study of blood T cell repertoires in COVID-19. Whole-study context: Both acute and convalescent COVID-19 samples were obtained from the United States, Italy and Spain. PBMCs, B-cell-depleted T cells, or T cells provided the cDNA or gDNA that made up the material.

Germline V gene data show CDR1 as LNHDA and CDR2 as SQIVND (reference sequence). The CDR3 sequence is 14 residues long. V shed 5 bases and J shed 2 bases, with 9 bases lying between them. This clone was counted only a few times. The data were produced by immunoSEQ multiplex PCR, yet TCRdb's version contains in-frame clones alone and is incomplete. The sample records 140,000 or so clones, roughly 80% being singletons. Material: peripheral blood. The chain is built from TRBV19 and TRBJ1-4, with a possible D match to TRBD1 (6 bases). The source is a human donor in a cohort sampled during active COVID-19. The CDR3 bases are TGTGCCAGTAGTTACAGGGCGACTAATGAAAAACTGTTTTTT. It is translated as CASSYRATNEKLFF.